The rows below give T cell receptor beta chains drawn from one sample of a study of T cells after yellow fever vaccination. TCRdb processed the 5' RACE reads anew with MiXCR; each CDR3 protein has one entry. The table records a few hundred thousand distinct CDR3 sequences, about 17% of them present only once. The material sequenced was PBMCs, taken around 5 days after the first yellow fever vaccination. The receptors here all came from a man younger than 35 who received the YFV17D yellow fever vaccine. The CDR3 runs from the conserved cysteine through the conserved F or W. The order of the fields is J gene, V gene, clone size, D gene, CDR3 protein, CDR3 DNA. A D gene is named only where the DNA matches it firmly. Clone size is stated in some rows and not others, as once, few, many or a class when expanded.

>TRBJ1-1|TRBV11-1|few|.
CASVDRTKNTEAFF
TGTGCCAGCGTAGACAGGACCAAGAACACTGAAGCTTTCTTT
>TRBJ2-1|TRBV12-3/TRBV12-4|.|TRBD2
CASSHGGGSYNEQFF
TGTGCCAGCAGCCACGGGGGAGGGTCCTACAATGAGCAGTTCTTC
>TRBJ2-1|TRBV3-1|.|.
CASKPRQTYNEQFF
TGTGCCAGCAAGCCCCGACAGACCTACAATGAGCAGTTCTTC
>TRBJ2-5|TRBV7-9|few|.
CASSPGRLSKGSETQYF
TGTGCCAGCAGCCCCGGTAGGCTAAGTAAGGGGTCAGAGACCCAGTACTTC
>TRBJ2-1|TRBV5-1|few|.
CASSEYRAKNEQFF
TGCGCCAGCAGCGAGTACAGGGCCAAGAATGAGCAGTTCTTC
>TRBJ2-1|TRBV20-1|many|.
CSARLSGYEQFF
TGCAGTGCTAGATTGAGCGGCTATGAGCAGTTCTTC
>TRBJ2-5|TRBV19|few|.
CASSPTRQETQYF
TGTGCCAGTAGTCCGACTAGACAAGAGACCCAGTACTTC
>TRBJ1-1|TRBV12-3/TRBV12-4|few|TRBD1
CASSLGTGGLTEAFF
TGTGCCAGCAGTTTAGGCACAGGGGGCCTCACTGAAGCTTTCTTT
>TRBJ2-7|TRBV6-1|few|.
CASQQGPLMEQYF
TGTGCCAGCCAGCAGGGGCCCCTAATGGAGCAGTACTTC
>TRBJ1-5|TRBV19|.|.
CASTPWGGRNQPQHF
TGTGCCAGTACCCCCTGGGGGGGACGGAATCAGCCCCAGCATTTT
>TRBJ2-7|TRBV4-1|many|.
CASSQAATSLLYEQYF
TGCGCCAGCAGCCAAGCGGCGACTTCTTTACTCTACGAGCAGTACTTC
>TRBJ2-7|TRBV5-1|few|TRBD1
CASSSPAGTGSYEQYF
TGCGCCAGCAGCTCGCCCGCCGGGACAGGATCTTACGAGCAGTACTTC
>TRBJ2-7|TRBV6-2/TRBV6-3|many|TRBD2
CASTHPGGDYEQYF
TGTGCCAGCACCCACCCCGGGGGGGACTACGAGCAGTACTTC
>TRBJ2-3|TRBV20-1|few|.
CSASRRVVTDTQYF
TGCAGTGCTAGCCGCAGGGTAGTGACAGATACGCAGTATTTT
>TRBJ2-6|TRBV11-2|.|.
CASSGRDTGTSGANVLTF
TGTGCCAGCAGCGGACGGGACACGGGCACATCTGGGGCCAACGTCCTGACTTTC
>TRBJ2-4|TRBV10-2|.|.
CASSEGDWAYF
TGCGCCAGCAGTGAGGGCGATTGGGCGTACTTC
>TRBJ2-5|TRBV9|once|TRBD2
CASTAGGQETQYF
TGTGCCAGCACAGCGGGGGGGCAAGAGACCCAGTACTTC
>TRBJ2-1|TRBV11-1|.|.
CASSLGKGYKSYETNEQFF
TGTGCCAGCAGCTTAGGGAAGGGCTACAAAAGCTACGAAACAAATGAGCAGTTCTTC
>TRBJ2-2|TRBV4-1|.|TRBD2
CASSQPRDGRYGELFF
TGCGCCAGCAGCCAGCCCCGGGACGGGAGGTACGGGGAGCTGTTTTTT
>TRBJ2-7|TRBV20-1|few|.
CSASEGGYEQYF
TGCAGTGCTAGCGAGGGGGGCTACGAGCAGTACTTC
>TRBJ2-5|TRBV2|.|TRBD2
CAGGGPTVTQYF
TGTGCCGGGGGGGGACCGACTGTGACCCAGTACTTC
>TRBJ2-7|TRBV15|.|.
CATSRGVTGTATYEQYF
TGTGCCACCAGCAGGGGGGTTACCGGGACGGCCACCTACGAGCAGTACTTC
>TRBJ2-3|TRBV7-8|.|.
CASSTTWELPDTDTQYF
TGTGCCAGCAGCACAACCTGGGAACTACCTGACACAGATACGCAGTATTTT
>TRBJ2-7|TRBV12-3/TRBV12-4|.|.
CASSFGNSYEQYF
TGTGCCAGCAGCTTTGGGAATTCCTACGAGCAGTACTTC
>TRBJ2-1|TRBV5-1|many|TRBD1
CASSLQGDSYNEQFF
TGCGCCAGCAGCTTACAGGGGGACTCCTACAATGAGCAGTTCTTC
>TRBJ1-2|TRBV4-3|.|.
CASSQEQGSGGYTF
TGCGCCAGCAGCCAAGAGCAGGGTAGCGGGGGCTACACCTTC
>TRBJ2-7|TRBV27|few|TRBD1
CASSSPGQGHYEQYF
TGTGCCAGCAGTTCCCCGGGACAGGGACACTACGAGCAGTACTTC
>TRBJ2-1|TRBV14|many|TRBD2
CASSPLGGSSYNEQFF
TGTGCCAGCAGCCCCCTGGGGGGGAGCTCCTACAATGAGCAGTTCTTC
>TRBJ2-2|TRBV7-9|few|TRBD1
CASSLAPGQGEIGELFF
TGTGCCAGCAGCTTAGCTCCGGGACAGGGGGAGATCGGGGAGCTGTTTTTT
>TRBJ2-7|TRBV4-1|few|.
CASSQVETGDAYEQYF
TGCGCCAGCAGCCAAGTCGAGACCGGGGATGCCTACGAGCAGTACTTC
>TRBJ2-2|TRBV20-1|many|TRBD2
CSAVAGGNTGELFF
TGCAGTGCTGTAGCGGGGGGGAACACCGGGGAGCTGTTTTTT
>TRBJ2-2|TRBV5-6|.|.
CASSLGPGSNTGELFF
TGTGCCAGCAGCCTAGGGCCAGGTTCGAACACCGGGGAGCTGTTTTTT
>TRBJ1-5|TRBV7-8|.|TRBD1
CASSWDRDQPQHF
TGTGCCAGCAGCTGGGACAGGGATCAGCCCCAGCATTTT
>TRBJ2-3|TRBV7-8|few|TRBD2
CASSLAPMGSGGTDTQYF
TGTGCCAGCAGCTTAGCGCCCATGGGTAGCGGGGGCACAGATACGCAGTATTTT
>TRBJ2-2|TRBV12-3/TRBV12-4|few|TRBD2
CASSFGTSGGAPGELFF
TGTGCCAGCAGTTTTGGGACTAGCGGGGGGGCTCCCGGGGAGCTGTTTTTT
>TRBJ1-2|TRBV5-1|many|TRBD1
CASSFSTGNYGYTF
TGCGCCAGCAGCTTTTCGACAGGGAACTATGGCTACACCTTC
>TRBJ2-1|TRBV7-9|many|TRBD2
CASSSLSGGGLSEQFF
TGTGCCAGCAGCTCCCTTAGCGGGGGGGGATTGAGTGAGCAGTTCTTC
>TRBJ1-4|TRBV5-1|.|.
CASSLGVGKNEKLFF
TGCGCCAGCAGCTTGGGGGTTGGTAAAAATGAAAAACTGTTTTTT
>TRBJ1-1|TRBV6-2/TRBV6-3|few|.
CASSRSRRGPEAFF
TGTGCCAGCAGTCGGTCTCGTCGTGGCCCTGAAGCTTTCTTT
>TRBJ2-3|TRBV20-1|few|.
CSSTNLGGESTDTQYF
TGCAGTAGCACCAACTTAGGCGGGGAGAGCACAGATACGCAGTATTTT
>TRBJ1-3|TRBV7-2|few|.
CASSLIGSAGNTIYF
TGTGCCAGCAGCTTAATAGGGTCTGCCGGAAACACCATATATTTT
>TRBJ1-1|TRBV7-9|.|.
CASSRTVNLNTEAFF
TGTGCCAGCAGCAGAACAGTCAACCTGAACACTGAAGCTTTCTTT